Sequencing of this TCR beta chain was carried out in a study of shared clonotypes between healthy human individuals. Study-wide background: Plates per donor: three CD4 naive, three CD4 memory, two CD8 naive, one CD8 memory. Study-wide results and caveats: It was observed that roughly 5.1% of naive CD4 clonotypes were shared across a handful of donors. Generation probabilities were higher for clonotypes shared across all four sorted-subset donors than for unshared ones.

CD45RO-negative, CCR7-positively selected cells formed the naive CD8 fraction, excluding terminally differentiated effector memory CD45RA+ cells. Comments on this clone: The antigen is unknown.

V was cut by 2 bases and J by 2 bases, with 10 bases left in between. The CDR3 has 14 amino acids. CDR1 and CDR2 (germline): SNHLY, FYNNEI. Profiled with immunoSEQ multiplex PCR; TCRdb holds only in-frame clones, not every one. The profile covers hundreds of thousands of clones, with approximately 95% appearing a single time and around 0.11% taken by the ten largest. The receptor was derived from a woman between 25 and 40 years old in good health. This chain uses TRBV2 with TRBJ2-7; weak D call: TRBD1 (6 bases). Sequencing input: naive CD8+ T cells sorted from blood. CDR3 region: CASSERSGAYEQYF. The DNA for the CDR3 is TGTGCCAGCAGTGAAAGGTCAGGGGCCTACGAGCAGTACTTC. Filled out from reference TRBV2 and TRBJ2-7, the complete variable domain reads EPEVTQTPSHQVTQMGQEVILRCVPISNHLYFYWYRQILGQKVEFLVSFYNNEISEKSEIFDDQFSVERPDGSNFTLKIRSTKLEDSAMYFCASSERSGAYEQYFGPGTRLTVT.